These 19 T cell receptor beta chains were sequenced from one sample in a study of cytomegalovirus exposure and HLA in healthy donors. Sequencing used immunoSEQ multiplex PCR; TCRdb keeps in-frame clones, though not all of them. The sample consists of about 130,000 clones, approximately 89% of them appearing once. Specimen: PBMCs. These receptors were obtained from a woman younger than 35 in good health and CMV-seropositive.

The V gene is TRBV29-1, the J gene TRBJ2-1; possible D gene TRBD2, 6 bases. Germline-derived CDR1 and CDR2 are SQVTM and ANQGSEA. V lost 2 bases and J lost 0, with 11 bases in between. This CDR3 contains 15 residues. The chain's CDR3 is CSVETGVSSYNEQFF. CDR3 nucleotides: TGCAGCGTTGAAACGGGGGTGAGCTCCTACAATGAGCAGTTCTTC.

The sample holds a few counts of this clone. CDR3 nucleotides: TGTGCCAGCAGCCAAGCTATAAGGGGCTCGGATGAAAAACTGTTTTTT. Residues: CASSQAIRGSDEKLFF. V usage is TRBV4-2 and J usage is TRBJ1-4; TRBD1 might be the D (5 bases). This CDR3 comprises 16 residues. Deletions cut 1 base from V and 6 bases from J, with 15 bases between. Germline CDR1 reads LGHNA; CDR2 reads YNFKEQ.

This chain links TRBV4-3 with TRBJ2-3; possibly TRBD2 for D (7 bases). The germline V and J ends were trimmed by 1 base and 3 bases, with 11 bases remaining between them. The germline gives CDR1 LGHNA, CDR2 YSLEER. This CDR3 has 15 residues. The CDR3 DNA reads TGCGCCAGCAGCCAAGGGACTAGGGGGACAGATACGCAGTATTTT. Translation: CASSQGTRGTDTQYF.

The V call is TRBV5-1, the J call TRBJ1-2; D not resolved. Germline V CDR1 and CDR2: SGHRS, YFSETQ. V shed 4 bases and J shed 0 bases, with 13 bases lying between them. The CDR3 is 15 amino acids. The CDR3 reads CASSPVQKANYGYTF. DNA for the CDR3: TGCGCCAGCAGCCCCGTCCAGAAAGCTAACTATGGCTACACCTTC.

This clone was seen once. The V call is TRBV7-2, the J call TRBJ2-1; D may be TRBD1 (6 bases). Trimming shortened V by 5 bases and J by 6 bases, and 14 bases separated the two germline ends. CDR1 and CDR2 from the germline V gene are SGHTA and FQGNSA. This CDR3 spans 14 amino acids. The chain's CDR3 is CASSGQGHVNEQFF. The CDR3 DNA is TGTGCCAGCAGCGGGCAGGGGCATGTCAATGAGCAGTTCTTC.

V is TRBV5-1 and J is TRBJ1-3; TRBD1 matches 8 bases. Germline CDR1 SGHRS, CDR2 YFSETQ. The CDR3 is 15 amino acids. V lost 5 bases and J lost 2; bases outside the gene matches: 6. The CDR3 DNA reads TGCGCCAGCAGTGAGACAGGGGTCGCTGGAAACACCATATATTTT. Translation: CASSETGVAGNTIYF.

The CDR3 loop is CASSRVLQYF. The CDR3, as DNA: TGTGCCAGCAGTCGGGTCCTGCAGTATTTT. The chain links TRBV5-6 to TRBJ2-3, with no clear D. CDR3 size: 10 residues. V lost 5 bases to trimming and J lost 11 bases, with 9 bases between them. The germline CDR1 and CDR2 sequences are SGHDT and YYEEEE.

This clone was detected once. The chain links TRBV30 to TRBJ2-7; 9 bases line up with TRBD1. The length of the CDR3 is 17 residues. V gave up 4 bases and J gave up 2 bases; unmatched junction bases: 15. From germline, CDR1 is GTSNPN and CDR2 SVGIG (reference sequence). This CDR3 reads CAWTGNRGPLWTYEQYF. CDR3 sequence (DNA): TGTGCCTGGACGGGAAACAGGGGGCCCCTCTGGACCTACGAGCAGTACTTC.

The V and J genes are TRBV10-3 and TRBJ2-3; 7 bases match TRBD2. The CDR3 length is 16 residues. Per the germline V gene, CDR1 is ENHRY and CDR2 is SYGVKD. Unmatched junction bases numbered 7, after V lost 4 bases and J lost 0 bases. The CDR3 DNA follows: TGTGCCATCAGTGCGGGAAGAGCGGGAAGCACAGATACGCAGTATTTT. Its protein product is CAISAGRAGSTDTQYF.

The chain carries TRBV6-1 and TRBJ2-2; 12 nucleotides line up with TRBD2. CDR1 MNHNS and CDR2 SASEGT come from the germline V gene. V lost 4 bases to trimming and J lost 1 base; unmatched junction nucleotides: 4. CDR3 length: 17 amino acids. The DNA for the CDR3 is TGTGCCAGCAGTGGACTAGCGGGGGCCCTGAACACCGGGGAGCTGTTTTTT. Translating gives CASSGLAGALNTGELFF.

The chain employs TRBV2 and TRBJ1-6; weak D call: TRBD1 (5 bases). The CDR3 length is 13 residues. V was pared by 10 bases and J by 9 bases, with 16 bases between. Germline assignment: CDR1 SNHLY and CDR2 FYNNEI. The CDR3 bases are TGTGCCACTCAAGCAGGGTTGGGTTCACCCCTCCACTTT. Protein: CATQAGLGSPLHF.

This chain joins TRBV5-4 and TRBJ1-5, with a weak D call TRBD1 (6 bases). Trimming pared 4 bases from V and 7 bases from J, leaving 12 bases between. CDR3 length: 13 amino acids. In germline, CDR1 is SGHNT, CDR2 YYREEE (reference sequence). For the CDR3, the DNA is TGTGCCAGCAGCGCCGGGACAATACAGCCCCAGCATTTT. This sequence encodes CASSAGTIQPQHF.

The V call is TRBV6-4, the J call TRBJ1-5; D is unresolved. CDR1 MRHNA and CDR2 SNTAGT come from the germline V gene. V was clipped by 4 bases and J by 4 bases, with 8 bases between them. The CDR3 runs to 13 residues. The CDR3 nucleotides read TGTGCCAGCAGTGGCAGTCCAAATCAGCCCCAGCATTTT. Its protein is CASSGSPNQPQHF.

In this sample, this clone turned up once. V and J are TRBV2 and TRBJ1-1, with D possibly being TRBD1 (5 bases). The CDR3 extends over 15 amino acids. The germline gives CDR1 SNHLY, CDR2 FYNNEI. Trimming removed 5 bases at V and 4 bases at J, with 17 bases between. Here the CDR3 reads CASSRRDREGTEAFF. CDR3 bases: TGTGCCAGCAGTAGGAGGGACCGAGAGGGCACTGAAGCTTTCTTT.

As DNA, the CDR3 is TGCGCCAGCAGCCAAGATCGGGCGGGGGGGAGGAAGACCCAGTACTTC. It encodes CASSQDRAGGRKTQYF. The chain couples TRBV4-1 to TRBJ2-5; 9 nucleotides match TRBD2. Germline trimming cut 0 bases from V and 6 bases from J; bases unmatched to any gene: 8. The CDR3 spans 16 residues. Per germline, CDR1 MGHRA and CDR2 YSYEKL.

The chain uses TRBV5-4 and TRBJ1-6; TRBD1 matches 10 bases. V trimming: 4 bases; J trimming: 4 bases; junction bases outside the gene matches: 11. This CDR3 has 18 residues. The germline CDR1 and CDR2 sequences are SGHNT and YYREEE (reference sequence). CDR3 sequence: CASSVGQGNAPYNSPLHF. The CDR3 DNA reads as TGTGCCAGCAGCGTGGGACAGGGGAACGCCCCATATAATTCACCCCTCCACTTT.

The gene calls are TRBV7-2 and TRBJ2-3; D ambiguous. V lost 0 bases and J 6 bases, leaving 10 bases between the germline ends. CDR1 SGHTA and CDR2 FQGNSA come from the germline V gene. The CDR3 contains 14 residues. Written as DNA, the CDR3 is TGTGCCAGCAGCTTAGCTTCGACCGGGGATACGCAGTATTTT. It encodes CASSLASTGDTQYF.

The rearrangement joins TRBV29-1 to TRBJ1-1; 7 positions match TRBD1. The germline V gene has CDR1 SQVTM and CDR2 ANQGSEA. The CDR3 length is 11 residues. The J segment lost 10 bases and the V segment lost 5 bases, leaving 7 bases of the junction unmatched. The chain's CDR3 is CSVTTGSGAFF. CDR3 DNA: TGCAGCGTTACGACAGGGAGTGGAGCTTTCTTT.

The V call is TRBV2, the J call TRBJ1-4; 8 nucleotides align to TRBD1. The ends lost 3 bases at V and 7 bases at J; junction bases unmatched: 16. The CDR3 spans 18 residues. Germline loops: CDR1 SNHLY, CDR2 FYNNEI. CDR3 protein: CASSEKFSGDRWSEKLFF. The CDR3 DNA follows: TGTGCCAGCAGTGAGAAGTTTTCCGGGGACAGGTGGAGTGAAAAACTGTTTTTT.